This T cell receptor (beta chain) comes out of a study of T-cell memory formation after mild COVID-19. This clonotype was detected only a few times. TCRdb reprocessed the 5' RACE reads with MiXCR, giving one entry per CDR3 protein. The sample has about 350,000 distinct CDR3 sequences; 28% are singletons. Looked up from germline, CDR1 is MNHNY and CDR2 is SVGAGI (reference sequence). The CDR3 has 17 residues. V was trimmed by 5 bases and J by 3 bases, leaving 21 bases between them. V is TRBV6-6 and J is TRBJ2-3, with D maybe TRBD2 (5 bases). The TCR was taken from an adult woman who had mild COVID-19 (a few samples of this study predate the infection). Cell type and time point are not known. Sequencing used PBMCs or a T cell subset sorted from them (not recorded which). The CDR3 nucleotides read TGTGCCAGCAGTCTCCCCTCGTGGGAGAAAGCTACAGATACGCAGTATTTT. It specifies CASSLPSWEKATDTQYF.